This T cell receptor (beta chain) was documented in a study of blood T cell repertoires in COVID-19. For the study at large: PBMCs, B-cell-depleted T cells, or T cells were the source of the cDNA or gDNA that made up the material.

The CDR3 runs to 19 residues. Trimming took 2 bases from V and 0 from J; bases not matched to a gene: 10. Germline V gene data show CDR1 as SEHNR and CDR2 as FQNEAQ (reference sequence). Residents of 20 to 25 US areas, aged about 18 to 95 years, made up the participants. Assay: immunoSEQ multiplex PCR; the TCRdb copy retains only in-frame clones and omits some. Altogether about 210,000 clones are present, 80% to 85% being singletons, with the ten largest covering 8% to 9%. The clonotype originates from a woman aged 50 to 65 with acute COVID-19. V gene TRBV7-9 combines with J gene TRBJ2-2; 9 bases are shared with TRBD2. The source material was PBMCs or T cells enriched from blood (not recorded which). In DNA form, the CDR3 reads TGTGCCAGCAGCTTACTTCCTAGCGGGGTTTATACGAACACCGGGGAGCTGTTTTTT. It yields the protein CASSLLPSGVYTNTGELFF.